These T cell receptor beta chains were read from a single sample in a study of blood T cell repertoires in COVID-19. The repertoire was sequenced with immunoSEQ multiplex PCR; TCRdb's copy has only in-frame clones and lacks some. The data show about 320,000 clones, with 90% to 95% seen just once and about 4.2% held by the top ten. What was sequenced was PBMCs or T cells enriched from blood (not recorded which). Receptor source: a woman aged 25 to 39 who had been exposed to COVID-19. The CDR3 runs from the conserved cysteine through the conserved F or W. D genes are given only for firm matches. Not all rows give a size; the values are once, few, many and, for expanded clones, a class.

cdr3_aa cdr3_nt j_call clone_size v_call d_call
CASSQSIESRKEYGYTF TGCGCCAGCAGTCAATCCATCGAGAGTCGGAAGGAGTATGGCTACACCTTC TRBJ1-2 - TRBV23-1 -
CASRASGGAGEQFF TGTGCCAGCAGGGCTAGCGGGGGGGCCGGTGAGCAGTTCTTC TRBJ2-1 - TRBV6-5 TRBD2
CASSYLTHIRATEAFF TGTGCCAGCAGTTACTTGACTCACATCCGTGCTACTGAAGCTTTCTTT TRBJ1-1 few TRBV6-5 -
CASVGSGGACFF TGTGCTAGTGTTGGAAGCGGGGGGGCCTGTTTCTTC TRBJ2-1 - TRBV12-5 TRBD2
CASSQAGRGSGAFF TGTGCCAGCAGCCAAGCCGGGAGGGGAAGTGGAGCTTTCTTT TRBJ1-1 - TRBV3-1/TRBV3-2 -
CASSRTGHSPLHF TGTGCCAGCAGCAGGACAGGACATTCACCCCTCCACTTT TRBJ1-6 - TRBV12-3/TRBV12-4 TRBD1
CSAGLDTQYF TGCAGCGCAGGACTAGATACGCAGTATTTT TRBJ2-3 - TRBV29-1 -
CASSTQGGGAGDTQYF TGTGCCAGTAGCACCCAGGGCGGGGGGGCCGGAGATACGCAGTATTTT TRBJ2-3 - TRBV19 TRBD2
CASSLVHGDGYTF TGTGCCAGCAGCTTAGTTCACGGGGATGGCTACACCTTC TRBJ1-2 - TRBV7-3 -
CASSKDDRGSTGELFF TGCGCCAGCAGCAAGGACGACAGGGGATCCACCGGGGAGCTGTTTTTT TRBJ2-2 once TRBV5-1 TRBD1
CAISGSSEQYF TGTGCCATCAGTGGCTCGAGCGAGCAGTACTTC TRBJ2-7 - TRBV10-3 -
CASTSTLADYNEQFF TGTGCCAGCACTAGTACATTAGCGGACTACAATGAGCAGTTCTTC TRBJ2-1 - TRBV4-2 -
CASSSTSGGARFRTQYF TGTGCCAGCAGCTCAACTAGCGGGGGGGCAAGATTCCGCACGCAGTATTTT TRBJ2-3 once TRBV7-2 TRBD2
CAIRSGAGDSVYEQFF TGTGCCATCAGGTCTGGAGCGGGGGACTCCGTATATGAGCAGTTCTTC TRBJ2-1 few TRBV10-3 TRBD2
CAWSVRRLTDTQYF TGTGCCTGGAGTGTCAGGAGGCTCACAGATACGCAGTATTTT TRBJ2-3 - TRBV30 -
CASSLYGGTDTQYF TGTGCCAGCAGCTTGTACGGGGGCACAGATACGCAGTATTTT TRBJ2-3 - TRBV7-3 -
CASSPRQGLGYGYTF TGTGCCAGCAGTCCGAGACAGGGGCTGGGCTATGGCTACACCTTC TRBJ1-2 - TRBV6-2/TRBV6-3 TRBD1
CASSQELAGGPKVETQYF TGTGCCAGCAGCCAAGAGTTAGCGGGGGGGCCGAAGGTAGAGACCCAGTACTTC TRBJ2-5 - TRBV4-2 TRBD2
CASSQVWTDNYGYTF TGCGCCAGCAGCCAAGTATGGACAGATAACTATGGCTACACCTTC TRBJ1-2 - TRBV4-1 -
CASSSLGQGETEAFF TGTGCCAGCAGCTCCTTAGGCCAGGGGGAAACTGAAGCTTTCTTT TRBJ1-1 - TRBV5-6 TRBD1
CASSFRYSNQPQHF TGTGCCAGCAGTTTCCGTTATAGCAATCAGCCCCAGCATTTT TRBJ1-5 - TRBV27 -
CASRKGQGEVQYF TGTGCCAGCAGAAAGGGACAGGGAGAAGTTCAGTACTTC TRBJ2-4 - TRBV6-5 TRBD1
CASFLQVDFRTDTQYF TGTGCCAGCTTCCTTCAGGTGGACTTCCGCACAGATACGCAGTATTTT TRBJ2-3 once TRBV5-6 -
CASSQERLAGQETQYF TGTGCCAGCAGCCAAGAGAGACTAGCGGGGCAAGAGACCCAGTACTTC TRBJ2-5 - TRBV3-1/TRBV3-2 TRBD2
CAWRRVPPNTEAFF TGTGCCTGGAGGAGGGTCCCGCCGAACACTGAAGCTTTCTTT TRBJ1-1 once TRBV30 -
CASSSLTGVGNTIYF TGTGCCAGCTCGAGCCTGACAGGGGTTGGAAACACCATATATTTT TRBJ1-3 - TRBV6-6 TRBD1
CASSQEYGFGTGELFF TGTGCCAGCAGCCAAGAGTACGGGTTTGGCACCGGGGAGCTGTTTTTT TRBJ2-2 - TRBV14 -
CASRLEGIRRSNTEAFF TGTGCCAGCAGATTGGAGGGGATCCGACGGTCGAACACTGAAGCTTTCTTT TRBJ1-1 - TRBV5-8 -
CSVRGVAGANNEQFF TGCAGCGTGCGGGGTGTAGCGGGGGCCAACAATGAGCAGTTCTTC TRBJ2-1 few TRBV29-1 TRBD2
CAGQTGANTEAFF TGTGCCGGACAGACAGGGGCGAACACTGAAGCTTTCTTT TRBJ1-1 - TRBV7-6 TRBD1
CASSLGGPTEAFF TGTGCCAGCAGCTTAGGAGGGCCTACTGAAGCTTTCTTT TRBJ1-1 - TRBV7-9 -
CASSAGTGRGNTQYF TGTGCCAGCAGCGCCGGGACAGGGCGCGGGAATACGCAGTATTTT TRBJ2-3 - TRBV7-9 TRBD1
CASSYSGGVYHEQFF TGTGCCAGCAGTTATAGCGGGGGGGTGTATCATGAGCAGTTCTTC TRBJ2-1 - TRBV2 TRBD2
CASSWRGGIAYEQYF TGTGCCAGCAGCTGGAGGGGGGGGATCGCCTACGAGCAGTACTTC TRBJ2-7 - TRBV7-2 -
CASSLWQGTPEQYF TGCGCCAGCAGCTTGTGGCAGGGTACCCCCGAGCAGTACTTC TRBJ2-7 - TRBV5-1 -
CATQQERGETQYF TGTGCCACGCAGCAGGAGCGGGGAGAGACCCAGTACTTC TRBJ2-5 - TRBV12-3/TRBV12-4 TRBD2
CASSIEEGNTEAFF TGTGCCAGTAGTATAGAAGAGGGCAACACTGAAGCTTTCTTT TRBJ1-1 - TRBV19 -
CASSFFGEGADNEQFF TGTGCCAGCAGCTTTTTTGGTGAGGGGGCGGACAATGAGCAGTTCTTC TRBJ2-1 once TRBV11-3 TRBD1
CATSRGAGRAGELFF TGTGCCACCAGCAGAGGAGCAGGGAGGGCCGGGGAGCTGTTTTTT TRBJ2-2 - TRBV15 TRBD2
CASNPPFQPQHF TGTGCCAGCAATCCCCCCTTCCAGCCCCAGCATTTT TRBJ1-5 - TRBV6-5 -
CASSGLREQYF TGTGCCAGCAGTGGACTACGCGAGCAGTACTTC TRBJ2-7 - TRBV2 -
CAISESGGFMNTEAFF TGTGCCATCAGTGAGTCGGGGGGGTTCATGAACACTGAAGCTTTCTTT TRBJ1-1 - TRBV10-3 -
CASSSPGTARYGYTF TGTGCCAGCAGCTCGCCAGGTACGGCCCGTTATGGCTACACCTTC TRBJ1-2 - TRBV5-4 -
CASSQGIRLYF TGTGCCAGCAGCCAAGGCATTAGACTGTACTTC TRBJ2-5 - TRBV14 -
CASSYFGSERGDTGELFF TGTGCCAGCAGCTACTTCGGGTCCGAGCGGGGGGACACCGGGGAGCTGTTTTTT TRBJ2-2 - TRBV5-4 TRBD2
CASSLAGPSTDTQYF TGTGCCAGCAGCTTGGCAGGGCCAAGCACAGATACGCAGTATTTT TRBJ2-3 - TRBV5-5 -
CATSRDRQGPLSGANVLTF TGTGCCACCAGCAGAGACCGACAGGGTCCACTCTCTGGGGCCAACGTCCTGACTTTC TRBJ2-6 - TRBV15 TRBD1
CASSVADQETQYF TGTGCCAGCAGCGTAGCGGACCAAGAGACCCAGTACTTC TRBJ2-5 - TRBV9 -
CAISDPTGLGSPLHF TGTGCCATCAGCGATCCGACAGGGCTCGGCTCACCCCTCCACTTT TRBJ1-6 - TRBV10-3 TRBD1
CASSSKGGLSGNTIYF TGTGCCAGCAGTTCAAAAGGAGGACTCTCCGGAAACACCATATATTTT TRBJ1-3 - TRBV6-2/TRBV6-3 -
CASSFGPFQRSKETQYF TGTGCCAGCAGTTTTGGCCCCTTTCAGCGGAGCAAAGAGACCCAGTACTTC TRBJ2-5 - TRBV27 -
CASSARKGQNKPQHF TGTGCCAGCAGTGCCCGGAAGGGACAAAATAAGCCCCAGCATTTT TRBJ1-5 once TRBV6-2/TRBV6-3 -
CAISSGTLTLYSNQPQHF TGTGCCATCAGTTCCGGGACTCTTACCCTTTATAGCAATCAGCCCCAGCATTTT TRBJ1-5 - TRBV10-3 -
CASSQGGGNTEAFF TGTGCCAGCAGCCAAGGGGGGGGGAACACTGAAGCTTTCTTT TRBJ1-1 - TRBV3-1/TRBV3-2 -
CASSPLREQFF TGTGCCAGCAGTCCTCTCCGGGAGCAGTTCTTC TRBJ2-1 few TRBV7-6 -